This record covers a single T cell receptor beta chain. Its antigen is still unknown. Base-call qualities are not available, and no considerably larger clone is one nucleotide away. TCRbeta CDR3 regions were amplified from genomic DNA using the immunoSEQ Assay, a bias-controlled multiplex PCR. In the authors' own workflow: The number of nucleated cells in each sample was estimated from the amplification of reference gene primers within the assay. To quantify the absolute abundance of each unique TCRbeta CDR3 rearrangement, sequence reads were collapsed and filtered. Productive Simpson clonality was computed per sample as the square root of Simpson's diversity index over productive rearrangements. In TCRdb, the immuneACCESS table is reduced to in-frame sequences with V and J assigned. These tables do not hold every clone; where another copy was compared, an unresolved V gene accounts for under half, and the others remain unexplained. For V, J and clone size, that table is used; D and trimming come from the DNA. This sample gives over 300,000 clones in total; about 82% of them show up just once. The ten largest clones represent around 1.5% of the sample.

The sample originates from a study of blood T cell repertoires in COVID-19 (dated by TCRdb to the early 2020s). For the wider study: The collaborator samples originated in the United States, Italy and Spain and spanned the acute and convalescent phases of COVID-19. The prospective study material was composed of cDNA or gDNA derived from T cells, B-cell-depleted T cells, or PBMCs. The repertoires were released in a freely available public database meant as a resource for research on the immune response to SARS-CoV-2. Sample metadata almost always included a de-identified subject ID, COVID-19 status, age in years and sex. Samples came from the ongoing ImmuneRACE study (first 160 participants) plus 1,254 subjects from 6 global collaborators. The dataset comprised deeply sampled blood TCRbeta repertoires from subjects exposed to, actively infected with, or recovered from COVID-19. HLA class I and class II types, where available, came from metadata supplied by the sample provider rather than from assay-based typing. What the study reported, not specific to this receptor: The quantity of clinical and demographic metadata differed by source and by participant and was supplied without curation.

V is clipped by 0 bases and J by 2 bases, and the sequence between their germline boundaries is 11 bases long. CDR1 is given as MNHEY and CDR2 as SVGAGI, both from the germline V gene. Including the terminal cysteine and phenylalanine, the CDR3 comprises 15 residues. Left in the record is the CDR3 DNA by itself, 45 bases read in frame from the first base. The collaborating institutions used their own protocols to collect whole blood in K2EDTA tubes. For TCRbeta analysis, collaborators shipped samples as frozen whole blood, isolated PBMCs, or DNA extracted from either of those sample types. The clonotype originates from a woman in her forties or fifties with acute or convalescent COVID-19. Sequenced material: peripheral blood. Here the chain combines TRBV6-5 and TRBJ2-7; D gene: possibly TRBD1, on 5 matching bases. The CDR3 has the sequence CASSYSPDRPYEQYF. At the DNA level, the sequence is TGTGCCAGCAGTTACTCCCCAGACAGACCCTACGAGCAGTACTTC.